The 2 T cell receptor beta chains below all came from one sample that was sequenced in a study of blood T cell repertoires in COVID-19. Sequencing used immunoSEQ multiplex PCR; TCRdb keeps in-frame clones, though not all of them. The table shows under 450,000 clones, with 86% occurring only once. The source material was peripheral blood. The receptors here all came from an older woman with COVID-19, enrolled during active disease.

The chain combines TRBV11-2 with TRBJ2-7; 7 positions agree with TRBD1. The V segment lost 0 bases and the J segment 4 bases; nucleotides outside the gene matches: 6. The CDR3 runs 15 residues. Germline CDR1 SGHAT, CDR2 FQNNGV. The CDR3 protein is CASSLDLQGLYEQYF. The CDR3 DNA reads TGTGCCAGCAGCTTAGATCTACAGGGGTTGTACGAGCAGTACTTC. The full variable domain, with the rest looked up from reference TRBV11-2 and TRBJ2-7, is EAGVAQSPRYKIIEKRQSVAFWCNPISGHATLYWYQQILGQGPKLLIQFQNNGVVDDSQLPKDRFSAERLKGVDSTLKIQPAKLEDSAVYLCASSLDLQGLYEQYFGPGTRLTVT.

The V gene is TRBV18, the J gene TRBJ2-1; 8 nucleotides line up with TRBD2. Trimming took 3 bases from V and 3 from J; bases not matched to a gene: 1. Germline V gives CDR1 KGHSH, CDR2 LQKENI. This CDR3 contains 14 residues. Here the CDR3 DNA reads TGTGCCAGCTCACCGGGACTAGACTACAATGAGCAGTTCTTC. Amino acids: CASSPGLDYNEQFF. The entire variable domain, with the rest obtained from reference TRBV18 and TRBJ2-1, is as follows: NAGVMQNPRHLVRRRGQEARLRCSPMKGHSHVYWYRQLPEEGLKFMVYLQKENIIDESGMPKERFSAEFPKEGPSILRIQQVVRGDSAAYFCASSPGLDYNEQFFGPGTRLTVL.